This TCR beta chain stems from a study of response to subunit inactivated influenza vaccine. The V end lost 4 bases, the J end lost 0 bases, and 13 bases lay between the germline ends. This CDR3 has 15 residues. Germline CDR1 and CDR2: WSHSY and SAAADI. TCRdb redid the calling of the RT-PCR reads with MiXCR, one entry per CDR3 protein. Of 450,000 to 500,000 distinct CDR3 sequences listed, about a tenth were seen once; the top ten hold approximately 12%. The sequence was obtained from a man in his forties or fifties who received an inactivated influenza vaccine. The chain employs TRBV10-2 and TRBJ2-7, with a possible D match to TRBD2 (5 bases). The source was PBMCs from blood, collected around seven weeks after vaccination. CDR3 protein: CASSVRPSGSYEQYF. CDR3 nucleotide sequence: TGCGCCAGCAGTGTCCGCCCAAGCGGCTCCTACGAGCAGTACTTC.